Following are 17 T cell receptor beta chains from one sample sequenced in a study of T cells in Graves' hyperthyroidism and ophthalmopathy. Amplification targeted TCR beta CDR3 regions from RNA transcripts. The TCR CDR3 first-round RT-PCR relied on the HTBI primer set. TCRdb re-called the multiplex PCR reads with MiXCR, one entry per CDR3 protein. The data hold 700,000 or so distinct CDR3 sequences, with approximately 14% observed a single time. Source material: blood. Receptors were obtained from a woman aged 50 to 60 with Graves' ophthalmopathy.

In regard to this clonotype: A read error may explain this, as a much larger clone is one base away. The V gene is TRBV18, the J gene TRBJ1-2; D is undetermined. Germline assignment: CDR1 KGHSH and CDR2 LQKENI. The CDR3 is made up of 13 amino acids. The CDR3 region is CVSSEAPVGGYTF. DNA for the CDR3: TGTGTCAGCTCGGAGGCCCCGGTCGGTGGCTACACCTTC.

Only a few counts were recorded for this clonotype. This rearrangement joins TRBV3-1 to TRBJ2-1; D not certain. The V end lost 9 bases, the J end lost 1 base, and 10 bases lay between the germline ends. CDR3 length: 13 amino acids. The germline gives CDR1 LGHDT, CDR2 YNNKEL (reference sequence). The CDR3 sequence is CASGLGSYNEQFF. In DNA form, the CDR3 reads TGTGCCAGTGGGTTAGGTTCCTACAATGAGCAGTTCTTC.

This clonotype was found many times. V gene TRBV12-3 or TRBV12-4 combines with J gene TRBJ1-2; D gene unclear. The V and J ends lost 3 bases and 8 bases respectively, with 10 bases between them. The CDR3 contains 12 residues. CDR3 bases: TGTGCCAGCAGTTTTTGGGAGAACGGCTACACCTTC. Translated, it gives CASSFWENGYTF.

This rearrangement joins TRBV14 to TRBJ2-7, with 9 nucleotides matching TRBD2. The trim removed 0 bases at V and 2 bases at J, leaving 8 bases unmatched. Per the germline V gene, CDR1 is SGHDN and CDR2 is FVKESK. The CDR3 runs to 17 residues. The CDR3 spells CASSQDLLAGTTYEQYF. The CDR3 region has the DNA TGTGCCAGCAGCCAAGATCTCCTAGCGGGGACCACCTACGAGCAGTACTTC.

The chain employs TRBV3-1 and TRBJ2-7; the D is unclear. The germline CDR1 and CDR2 sequences are LGHDT and YNNKEL (reference sequence). The CDR3 sequence is 13 residues long. V lost 4 bases and J 4 bases, leaving 11 bases between the germline ends. This CDR3 reads CASSPISFYEQYF. CDR3 bases: TGTGCCAGCAGCCCGATTTCGTTTTACGAGCAGTACTTC.

The sample holds many counts of this clonotype. The DNA of the CDR3 is TGTGCCAGCAGGGTAGCTAGCGGGAGCGATGAGCAGTTCTTC. This sequence encodes CASRVASGSDEQFF. The gene calls are TRBV2 and TRBJ2-1, with 10 bases identical to TRBD2. Trimming cost V 6 bases and J 8 bases; bases outside gene matches: 7. Per germline, CDR1 SNHLY and CDR2 FYNNEI. This CDR3 contains 14 residues.

This clonotype was detected only a few times. The CDR3 loop reads CATSRDLLARGHEQYF. The CDR3 nucleotides are TGTGCCACCAGCAGAGACCTACTAGCGAGAGGCCACGAGCAGTACTTC. J is TRBJ2-7 and V is TRBV15; TRBD2 aligns across 7 bases. Germline V lookup: CDR1 LNHNV, CDR2 YYDKDF (reference sequence). This CDR3 has 16 amino acids. V was clipped by 0 bases and J by 5 bases; unmatched bases: 10.

This clonotype was seen many times. The V gene is TRBV7-8, the J gene TRBJ1-6, with D unresolved. V dropped 5 bases and J dropped 7 bases, with 9 bases sitting between them. In germline, CDR1 is SGHVS, CDR2 FQNEAQ. This CDR3 spans 13 amino acids. CDR3 coding DNA: TGTGCCAGCAGCCCCCAACTAAATTCACCCCTCCACTTT. Translation: CASSPQLNSPLHF.

This clonotype was observed a handful of times. This chain connects TRBV28 to TRBJ2-7; D is perhaps TRBD2 (6 bases). Looked up from germline, CDR1 is MDHEN and CDR2 is SYDVKM. The V and J ends lost 6 bases and 2 bases respectively, with 11 bases between them. This CDR3 has 13 amino acids. CDR3 residues: CASRLLATYEQYF. CDR3 coding DNA: TGTGCCAGCAGATTACTAGCAACCTACGAGCAGTACTTC.

This clonotype showed up many times. The rearrangement uses TRBV20-1 and TRBJ1-2; D uncertain. Trimming left V 0 bases short and J 4 bases short, with 12 bases between. Looked up from germline, CDR1 is DFQATT and CDR2 is SNEGSKA (reference sequence). There are 14 residues in the CDR3. The CDR3, as DNA: TGCAGTGCTAGAGATAGTGGCCGGATCTATGGCTACACCTTC. This encodes CSARDSGRIYGYTF.

In its sample, this clonotype was seen many times. The chain links TRBV6-2 or TRBV6-3 to TRBJ1-2, with D hard to call. CDR1 is MNHEY and CDR2 is SVGEGT in the germline V gene. The CDR3 is made up of 12 amino acids. Trimming left V 6 bases short and J 4 bases short, with 9 bases between. This CDR3 is CASRESGYGYTF. CDR3 DNA: TGTGCCAGCAGGGAGTCTGGCTATGGCTACACCTTC.

This clonotype has a count of ten or more. The rearrangement joins TRBV20-1 to TRBJ2-1; 8 positions agree with TRBD2. CDR1 is DFQATT and CDR2 is SNEGSKA in the germline V gene (reference sequence). The CDR3 has 15 residues. Trimming cost V 0 bases and J 0 bases; bases outside gene matches: 1. CDR3 sequence (DNA): TGCAGTGCTAGAGAGACTAGCGACTCCTACAATGAGCAGTTCTTC. Translated: CSARETSDSYNEQFF.

This clonotype was recorded at least ten times. The V and J genes are TRBV20-1 and TRBJ2-1, with 11 nucleotides matching TRBD1. Germline CDR1 is DFQATT and CDR2 is SNEGSKA (reference sequence). Trimming took 3 bases from V and 7 from J; bases not matched to a gene: 5. The CDR3 sequence is 14 residues long. CDR3 in amino acids: CSASGQGAGNEQFF. CDR3 nucleotides: TGCAGTGCTAGTGGACAGGGGGCTGGGAATGAGCAGTTCTTC.

This clonotype was detected only once. The rearrangement joins TRBV20-1 to TRBJ2-7; no definite D call. The CDR3 extends over 13 amino acids. The germline V gene has CDR1 DFQATT and CDR2 SNEGSKA (reference sequence). Trimming took 4 bases from V and 3 from J, leaving 13 bases between them. CDR3 in amino acids: CSAKPGWSYEQYF. CDR3 coding DNA: TGCAGTGCTAAGCCCGGTTGGAGCTACGAGCAGTACTTC.

The rearrangement uses TRBV19 and TRBJ2-7, with 10 bases fitting TRBD2. This CDR3 spans 17 amino acids. Germline V CDR1 and CDR2: LNHDA, SQIVND (reference sequence). V trimming: 3 bases; J trimming: 6 bases; junction bases outside the gene matches: 14. The CDR3 nucleotides read TGTGCCAGTAGTATGCCGCAGGGTCGGGGACTAGCGTCCGAGCAGTACTTC. It specifies CASSMPQGRGLASEQYF.

This chain links TRBV2 with TRBJ2-2, with TRBD2 matching 12 bases. This CDR3 contains 15 residues. From germline, CDR1 is SNHLY and CDR2 FYNNEI. Trimming cost V 5 bases and J 7 bases; bases outside gene matches: 5. CDR3 amino acids: CASSRTSGRNGELFF. CDR3 bases: TGTGCCAGCAGTCGCACTAGCGGGAGGAACGGGGAGCTGTTTTTT.

This clonotype was seen repeatedly, ten times or more. J is TRBJ2-1 and V is TRBV5-1, with D unresolved. This CDR3 is built from 13 residues. Germline loops: CDR1 SGHRS, CDR2 YFSETQ. V lost 0 bases, J lost 8 bases, and 9 bases lay in between. CDR3 amino acids: CASSLGLPDEQFF. CDR3 bases: TGCGCCAGCAGCTTGGGACTCCCCGATGAGCAGTTCTTC.